This TCR beta chain was sequenced in a study of shared clonotypes between healthy human individuals. At the level of the study: With ages of 18 to 49, the donors were two women and a few men. CD8 memory received one plate per donor, CD8 naive two, CD4 memory three and CD4 naive three.

Of note for this clone: Its antigen is not known.

Germline CDR1 reads SGDLS; CDR2 reads YYNGEE. The CDR3 runs 14 residues. V was shortened by 3 bases and J by 1 base, with 10 bases between the two germline ends. The investigators split CD4+ cells into a CD45RA+ naive subset and a CD45RA-negative memory subset. Here immunoSEQ multiplex PCR was the method, and the copy in TCRdb shows in-frame clones only, minus some. The sample consists of 180,000 or so clones, 90% to 95% of them appearing once. Findings of the study overall: Larger richness was generally estimated for naive than memory subsets.

The sequence was obtained from a woman aged 25-40 years in good health. V usage is TRBV9 and J usage is TRBJ1-1, with a tentative D call TRBD1 (5 bases). The sample comprised naive CD4+ T cells sorted from blood. As to subset: CD45RA+ positively selected. The CDR3 nucleotides are TGTGCCAGCAGCGCACAGGTGGAGAACACTGAAGCTTTCTTT. This codes for CASSAQVENTEAFF.